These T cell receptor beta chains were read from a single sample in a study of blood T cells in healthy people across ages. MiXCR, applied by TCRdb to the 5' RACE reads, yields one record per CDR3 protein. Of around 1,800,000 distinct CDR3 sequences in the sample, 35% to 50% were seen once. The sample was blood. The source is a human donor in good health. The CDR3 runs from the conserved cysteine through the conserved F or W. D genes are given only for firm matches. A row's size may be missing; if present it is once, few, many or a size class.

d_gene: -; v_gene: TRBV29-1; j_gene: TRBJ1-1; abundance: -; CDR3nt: TGCAGCGCAGTAAGGGACCGAGCTTTCTTT; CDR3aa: CSAVRDRAFF
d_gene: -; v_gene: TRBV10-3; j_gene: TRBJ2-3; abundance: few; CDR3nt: TGTGCCATCAGTGAGTCCACAGCCACAGATACGCAGTATTTT; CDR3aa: CAISESTATDTQYF
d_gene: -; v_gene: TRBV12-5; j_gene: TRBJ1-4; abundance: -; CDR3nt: TGTGCTAGTGGTTTGCTCTACTTCGGACTGATCGAAAAACTGTTTTTT; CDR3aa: CASGLLYFGLIEKLFF
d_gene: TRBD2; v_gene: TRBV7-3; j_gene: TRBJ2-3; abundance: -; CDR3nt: TGTGCCAGCAGCTTCGGCGGGGGGATAGATACGCAGTATTTT; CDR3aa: CASSFGGGIDTQYF
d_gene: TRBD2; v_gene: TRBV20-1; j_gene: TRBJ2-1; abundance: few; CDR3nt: TGCAGTGCCTCTACGGGGGGGCTATCCTACAATGAGCAGTTCTTC; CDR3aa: CSASTGGLSYNEQFF
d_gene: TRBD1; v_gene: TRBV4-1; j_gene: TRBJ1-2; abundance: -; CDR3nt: TGTGCCAGCAGCCAAGTACCAGGGGGCGGTTATGGCTACACCTTC; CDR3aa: CASSQVPGGGYGYTF
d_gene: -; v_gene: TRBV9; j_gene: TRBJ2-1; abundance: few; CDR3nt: TGTGCCAGCAGCGTAGATACTGCTGTAGGCGAGCAGTTCTTC; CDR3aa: CASSVDTAVGEQFF
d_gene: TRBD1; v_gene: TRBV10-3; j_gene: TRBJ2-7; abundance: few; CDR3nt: TGTGCCATCACCGGAACAGGGGGCGCCCCCTACGAGCAGTACTTC; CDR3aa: CAITGTGGAPYEQYF
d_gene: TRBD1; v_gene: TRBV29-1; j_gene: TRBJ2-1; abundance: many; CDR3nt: TGCAGCGCGAATCTGGCAGGGGGCATAAATGAGCAGTTCTTC; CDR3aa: CSANLAGGINEQFF
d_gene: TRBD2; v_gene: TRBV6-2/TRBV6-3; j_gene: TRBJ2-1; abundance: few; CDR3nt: TGTGCCAACAGTTCACTAGCGGGGGGGCGGAATGAGCAGTTCTTC; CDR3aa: CANSSLAGGRNEQFF
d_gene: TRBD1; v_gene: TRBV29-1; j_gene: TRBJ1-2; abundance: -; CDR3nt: TGCAGCGCTAGACAGGGGGCATCGCACTATGGCTACACCTTC; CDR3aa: CSARQGASHYGYTF
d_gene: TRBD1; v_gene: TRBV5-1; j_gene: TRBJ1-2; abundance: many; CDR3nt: TGCGCCAGCAGCACAGGGACAGGATCTTTCTATGGCTACACCTTC; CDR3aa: CASSTGTGSFYGYTF
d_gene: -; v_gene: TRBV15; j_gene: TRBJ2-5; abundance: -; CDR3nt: TGTGCCACCAGCAGAGAACAATGGGAGACCCAGTACTTC; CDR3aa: CATSREQWETQYF
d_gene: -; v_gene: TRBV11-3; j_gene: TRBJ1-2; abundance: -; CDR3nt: TGTGCCAGCAGCTTAACGGGGAGTTTAGAGGATGGCTACACCTTC; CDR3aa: CASSLTGSLEDGYTF
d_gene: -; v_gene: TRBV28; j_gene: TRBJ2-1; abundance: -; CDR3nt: TGTGCCAGCAGTTTGTTAGGGCTCAGGAGCTCCTACAATGAGCAGTTCTTC; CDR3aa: CASSLLGLRSSYNEQFF
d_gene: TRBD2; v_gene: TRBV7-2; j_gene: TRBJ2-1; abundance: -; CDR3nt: TGTGCCAGCAGCTCCTCTAGCGGGGGAACCAATGAGCAGTTCTTC; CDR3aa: CASSSSSGGTNEQFF
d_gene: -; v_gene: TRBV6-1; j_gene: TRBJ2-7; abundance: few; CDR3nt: TGTGCCAGCAGTGAAGCTGACCCTTTCGAGCAGTACTTC; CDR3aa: CASSEADPFEQYF
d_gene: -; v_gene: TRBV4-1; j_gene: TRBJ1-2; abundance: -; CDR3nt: TGCGCCAGCAGCCAAACGTGGTCAGGGGCTGGCTACACCTTC; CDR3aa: CASSQTWSGAGYTF
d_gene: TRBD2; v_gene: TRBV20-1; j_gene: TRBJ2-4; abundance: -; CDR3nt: TGCAGTGCTAGAGAGCGGGGGATAGCCAAAAACATTCAGTACTTC; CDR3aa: CSARERGIAKNIQYF
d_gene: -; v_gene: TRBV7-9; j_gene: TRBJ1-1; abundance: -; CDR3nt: TGTGCCAGCAGCTTTAGAGGGGGGGGTGAAGCTTTCTTT; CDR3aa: CASSFRGGGEAFF
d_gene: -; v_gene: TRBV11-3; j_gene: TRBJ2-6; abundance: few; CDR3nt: TGTGCCAGCAGCTCCCGTCGTAACGTCCTGACTTTC; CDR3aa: CASSSRRNVLTF
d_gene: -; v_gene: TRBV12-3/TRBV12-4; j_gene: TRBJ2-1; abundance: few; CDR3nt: TGTGCCAGCAGTTTATTTACTAGTTTCTCCTACAATGAGCAGTTCTTC; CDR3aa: CASSLFTSFSYNEQFF
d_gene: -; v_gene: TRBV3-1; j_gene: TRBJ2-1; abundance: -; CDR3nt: TGTGCCAGCAGCCAAGAAGGTCGTTTCAATGAGCAGTTCTTC; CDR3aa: CASSQEGRFNEQFF
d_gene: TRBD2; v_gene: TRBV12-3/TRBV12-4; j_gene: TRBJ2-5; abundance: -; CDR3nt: TGTGCCAGCAGTTCATCCGGGACTAAAGAGACCCAGTACTTC; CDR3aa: CASSSSGTKETQYF
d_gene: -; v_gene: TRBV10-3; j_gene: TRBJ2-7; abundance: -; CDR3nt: TGTGCACACCAGCCCGACGGTAACTACGAGCAGTACTTC; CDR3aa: CAHQPDGNYEQYF
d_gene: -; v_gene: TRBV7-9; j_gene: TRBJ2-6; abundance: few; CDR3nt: TGTGCCAGCAGCCCGTATTTTGGGGCAGGGCTAGGGGCCAACGTCCTGACTTTC; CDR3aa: CASSPYFGAGLGANVLTF
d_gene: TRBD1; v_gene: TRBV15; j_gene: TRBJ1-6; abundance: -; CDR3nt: TGTGCCACCAGCAGAGATCAGGGGGGGAATTCACCCCTCCACTTT; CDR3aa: CATSRDQGGNSPLHF
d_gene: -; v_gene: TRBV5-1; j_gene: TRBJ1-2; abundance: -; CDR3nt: TGCGCCAGCAGCCTCGGATGGGAAGGAGGTTCTGGCTACACCTTC; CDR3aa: CASSLGWEGGSGYTF
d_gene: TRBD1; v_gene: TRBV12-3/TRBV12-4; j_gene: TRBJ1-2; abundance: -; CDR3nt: TGTGCCAGCAGTTCTTGGGAGGGGGCGCGAAGCTATGGCTACACCTTC; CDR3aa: CASSSWEGARSYGYTF
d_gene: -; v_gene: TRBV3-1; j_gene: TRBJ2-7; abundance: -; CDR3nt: TGTGCCAGCAGCTTAAACTTTGGGGGGCGGTACGAGCAGTACTTC; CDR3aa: CASSLNFGGRYEQYF
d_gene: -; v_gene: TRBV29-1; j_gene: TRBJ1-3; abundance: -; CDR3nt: TGCAGCGTAGGATCCCCCCCCGGGGGAGGAAACACCATATATTTT; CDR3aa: CSVGSPPGGGNTIYF
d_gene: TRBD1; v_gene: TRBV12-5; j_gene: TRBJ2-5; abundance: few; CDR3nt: TGTACTAGTGGTTCCGGGACAGCCATGGGAGAGACCCAGTACTTC; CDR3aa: CTSGSGTAMGETQYF
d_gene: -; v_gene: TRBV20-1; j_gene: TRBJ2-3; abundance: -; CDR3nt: TGCAGTGCTGGAGGGGGTTTGGCGGGGATTACAGATACGCAGTATTTT; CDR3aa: CSAGGGLAGITDTQYF
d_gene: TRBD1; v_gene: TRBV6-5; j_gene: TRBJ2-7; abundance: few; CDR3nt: TGTGCCAGCAGTTCAGACAGGGCCAACGAGCAGTACTTC; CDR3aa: CASSSDRANEQYF
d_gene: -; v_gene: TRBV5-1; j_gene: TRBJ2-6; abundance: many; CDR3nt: TGCGCCAGCACCTCTACCCAGGGTTCTGGGGCCAACGTCCTGACTTTC; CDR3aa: CASTSTQGSGANVLTF
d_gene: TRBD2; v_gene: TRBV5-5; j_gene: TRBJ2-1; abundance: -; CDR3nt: TGTGCCAGCAGCTTGGAAGCGGGGGGCTGGGATGAGCAGTTCTTC; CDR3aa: CASSLEAGGWDEQFF
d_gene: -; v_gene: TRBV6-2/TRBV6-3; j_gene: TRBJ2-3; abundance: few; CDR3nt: TGTGCCAGCAGCCCACCTAGTCTCACAGATACGCAGTATTTT; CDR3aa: CASSPPSLTDTQYF
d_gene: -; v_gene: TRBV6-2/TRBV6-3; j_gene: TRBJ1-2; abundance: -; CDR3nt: TGTGCCAGCAGTTACTCCGACAGCACCGATGACTACACCTTC; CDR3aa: CASSYSDSTDDYTF
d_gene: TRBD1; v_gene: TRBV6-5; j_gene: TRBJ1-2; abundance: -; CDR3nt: TGTGCCAGCAGTAAACAGGGGTGCGGAGGGGACTACACCTTC; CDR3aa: CASSKQGCGGDYTF
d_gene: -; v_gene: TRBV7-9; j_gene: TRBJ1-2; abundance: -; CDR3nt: TGTGCCAGCAGTTTCGGTGAGGGGACCTTTAATGGCTACACCTTC; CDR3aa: CASSFGEGTFNGYTF
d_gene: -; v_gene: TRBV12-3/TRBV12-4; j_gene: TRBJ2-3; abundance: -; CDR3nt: TGTGCCAGCAGATTCCCGGGAAAAAACCTCCGGCCAGATACGCAGTATTTT; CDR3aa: CASRFPGKNLRPDTQYF
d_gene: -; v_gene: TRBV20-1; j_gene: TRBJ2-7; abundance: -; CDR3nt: TGCAGTGCAGCGGGACATACATCCTACGAGCAGTACTTC; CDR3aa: CSAAGHTSYEQYF
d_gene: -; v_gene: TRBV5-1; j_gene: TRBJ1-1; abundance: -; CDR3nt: TGCGCCAGCAGCTTGGAGGCAGGGGAGAACACTGAAGCTTTCTTT; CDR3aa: CASSLEAGENTEAFF
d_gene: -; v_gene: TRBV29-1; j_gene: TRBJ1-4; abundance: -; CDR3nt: TGCAGCGTTCGGAGGAACCTCAATGAAAAACTGTTTTTT; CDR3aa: CSVRRNLNEKLFF
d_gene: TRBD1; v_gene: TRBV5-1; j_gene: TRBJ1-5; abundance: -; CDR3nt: TGCGCCAGCAGCTTGGGAGGGGGCGGCGGTCAGCCCCAGCATTTT; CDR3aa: CASSLGGGGGQPQHF
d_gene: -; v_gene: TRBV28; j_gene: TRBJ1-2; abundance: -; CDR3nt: TGTGCCAGCAGTTTCCTACTAACAGGGAGGGGGGGCTATGGCTACACCTTC; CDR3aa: CASSFLLTGRGGYGYTF
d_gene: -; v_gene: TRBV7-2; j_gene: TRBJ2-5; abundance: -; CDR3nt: TGTGCCAGCAGCTGGCGCGGAGAGACCCAGTGCTTC; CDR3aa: CASSWRGETQCF
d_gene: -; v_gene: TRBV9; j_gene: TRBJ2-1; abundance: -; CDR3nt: TGTGCCAGCAGCACCTCCTCCGGGACACCCTACAATGAGCAGTTCTTC; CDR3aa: CASSTSSGTPYNEQFF
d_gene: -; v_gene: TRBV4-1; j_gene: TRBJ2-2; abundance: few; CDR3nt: TGCGCCAGCAGCCAGGGTCCGAACACCGGGGAGCTGTTTTTT; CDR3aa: CASSQGPNTGELFF
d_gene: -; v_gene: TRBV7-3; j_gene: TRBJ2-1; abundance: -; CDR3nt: TGTGCCAGCAGCTCGGGGCGGGGTATGAATGAGCAGTTCTTC; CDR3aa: CASSSGRGMNEQFF